This TCR beta chain stems from a study of cytomegalovirus exposure and HLA in healthy donors. On this clone itself: Its antigen is not identified.

Notes on the study in general: Apart from CMV serostatus, no immune exposure information was available. Several of the most significant clusters were apparently associated with common viral pathogens in a later analysis.

The ends were cut back, 5 bases at V and 8 bases at J, with 21 bases in the middle. Per the germline V gene, CDR1 is SGHTA and CDR2 is FQGTGA. CDR3 length: 16 amino acids. PCR amplification relied on 60 Vbeta primers (plus 13 Jbeta primers). Some clones are missing from TCRdb's copy, which holds only in-frame ones; the method was immunoSEQ multiplex PCR. The sample has about 160,000 clones, around 80% seen once. The sample was PBMCs. The rearrangement joins TRBV7-3 to TRBJ2-2; a weak D match, TRBD2 (6 bases). The sequence came from a middle-aged woman in good health and CMV-seronegative. The CDR3 sequence: CASSPEAAGSSGELFF. Here the CDR3 DNA reads TGTGCCAGCAGCCCGGAGGCGGCGGGGTCGTCGGGGGAGCTGTTTTTT.